A single T cell receptor beta chain is shown here with its context. Germline and junction disagree at one end, which may indicate a read error. The entry originates in a study of chronic HIV infection and antiretroviral therapy. CDR3 length: 14 residues. CDR1 is KGHSH, CDR2 LQKENI, per germline. In TCRdb, the 5' RACE reads were re-called with MiXCR into one record per CDR3 protein. Here the sample spans under 55,000 distinct CDR3 sequences, roughly 19% being singletons. V and J are TRBV18 and TRBJ2-5; 8 bases align to TRBD1. This TCR was recovered from an adult who had HIV and had not received antiretroviral therapy, or was an uninfected healthy control (not recorded which). Sequencing used peripheral blood. CDR3 DNA sequence: TGTGTCAGCTCACCAAGGACAGGGCAAGAGACCCAGTACTTC. Translation: CVSSPRTGQETQYF.